This T cell receptor beta chain appears in the sequencing data of a study of cytomegalovirus exposure and HLA in healthy donors. Overall study findings and caveats: Overall, about 160 TCR beta chains were annotated as cytomegalovirus-associated. Most observed TCR sequences were rare, whereas some public TCRs were detected in many donors.

Comment on this clone: Its antigen remains unknown.

Here immunoSEQ multiplex PCR was the method, and the copy in TCRdb shows in-frame clones only, minus some. The sample lists about 130,000 clones; roughly nine tenths were seen once. The CDR3 covers 16 residues. V shed 2 bases and J shed 5 bases, with 18 bases lying between them. The V gene's germline CDR1 is MGHRA and CDR2 YSYEKL. The sample was PBMCs. This TCR derives from a woman under 30 in good health and CMV-seronegative. The chain uses TRBV4-1 and TRBJ1-1; perhaps TRBD1 as D (6 bases). CDR3 DNA sequence: TGCGCCAGCAGCCAATCACCCCTCGGGGGGGCGACTGAAGCTTTCTTT. Protein: CASSQSPLGGATEAFF.